This T cell receptor beta chain was recovered during a study of T cell repertoires in cytomegalovirus infection (dated 2019 in TCRdb). About the investigation overall: Donor HLA type was relevant to the analysis, because carriage of CMV infection together with the matching HLA type was indicated by public TCR beta signatures. The investigation overall reported the following: In both this cohort and an independent cohort of 352 donors, the cumulative frequency of public TCR beta family members distinguished carriers of CMV infection plus the relevant HLA type. In the ex vivo response, HLA-C-restricted CMV-specific TCR beta clonotypes were dominant, and in two of eight donors the single most frequent clonotype came from this HLA-C-restricted group.

At least ten counts were recorded for this clonotype. This receptor's antigen is unknown. No base-level quality is on record; no much larger clone is a single base apart. Reads for this sample came from an Illumina HiSeq 1500. TCRdb reprocessed the public reads (quality trimming at Q25 with fastp, clone calling with MiXCR) and kept in-frame beta chains. For every CDR3 protein sequence, its rows merge into one entry that carries the most common genes and DNA. Counted in this sample were 250,000 to 300,000 distinct CDR3 sequences; approximately 10% of them appeared once. Roughly 16% of the sample goes to the ten largest clones. The CDR3 measures 14 amino acids from cysteine to phenylalanine. Only the CDR3 portion is preserved as DNA: 42 bases, with reading frame beginning at the first base. The V and J ends are trimmed by 6 bases and 1 base, leaving 12 bases between them. CDR1 and CDR2 (SGHTA, FQGNSA) derive from the germline V gene.

The TCR originated in a human donor in good health (CMV status not recorded). Some clones in this sample may be carry-over from other donors' samples. This sequence uses TRBV7-2 and TRBJ1-1; no D gene can be assigned with confidence. Sequences were obtained from PBMCs. CDR3 loop: CASRPETRNTEAFF. Read as DNA, the sequence is TGTGCCAGCAGGCCCGAGACGAGGAACACTGAAGCTTTCTTT.